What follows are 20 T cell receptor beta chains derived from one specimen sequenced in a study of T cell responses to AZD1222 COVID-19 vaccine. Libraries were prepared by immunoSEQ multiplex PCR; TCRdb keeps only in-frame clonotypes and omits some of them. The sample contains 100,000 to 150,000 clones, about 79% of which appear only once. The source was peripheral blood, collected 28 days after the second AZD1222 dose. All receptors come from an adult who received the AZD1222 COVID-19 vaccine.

The CDR3 protein is CASSEIGGGPWGDTQYF. CDR3 DNA: TGTGCCAGCAGTGAAATAGGCGGGGGGCCCTGGGGAGATACGCAGTATTTT. This chain uses TRBV2 with TRBJ2-3; 8 nucleotides match TRBD2. The CDR3 spans 17 residues. Per the germline V gene, CDR1 is SNHLY and CDR2 is FYNNEI. The J segment lost 5 bases and the V segment lost 2 bases, leaving 12 bases of the junction unmatched.

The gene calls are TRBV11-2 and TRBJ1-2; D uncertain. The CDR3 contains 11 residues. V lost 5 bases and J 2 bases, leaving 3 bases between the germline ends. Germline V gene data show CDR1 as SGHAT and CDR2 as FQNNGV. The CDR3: CASSLNYGYTF. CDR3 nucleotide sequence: TGTGCCAGCAGCCTGAACTATGGCTACACCTTC.

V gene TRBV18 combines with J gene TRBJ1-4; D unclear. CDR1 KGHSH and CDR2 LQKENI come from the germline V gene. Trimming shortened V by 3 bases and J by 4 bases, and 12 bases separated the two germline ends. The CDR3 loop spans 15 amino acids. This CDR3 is CASSPPEYGNEKLFF. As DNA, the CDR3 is TGTGCCAGCTCACCGCCTGAATATGGTAATGAAAAACTGTTTTTT.

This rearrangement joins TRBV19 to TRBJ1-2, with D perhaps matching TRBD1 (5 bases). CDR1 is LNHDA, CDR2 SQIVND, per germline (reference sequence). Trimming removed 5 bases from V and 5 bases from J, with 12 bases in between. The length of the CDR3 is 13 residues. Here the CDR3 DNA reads TGTGCCAGTAGTCAGGGTATGGTTTATGGCTACACCTTC. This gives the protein CASSQGMVYGYTF.

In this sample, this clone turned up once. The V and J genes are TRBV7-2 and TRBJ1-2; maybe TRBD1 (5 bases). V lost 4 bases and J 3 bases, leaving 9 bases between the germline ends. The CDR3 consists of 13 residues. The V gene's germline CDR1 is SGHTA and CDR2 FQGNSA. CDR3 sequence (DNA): TGTGCCAGCAGCTCCCAGACAGACTATGGCTACACCTTC. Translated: CASSSQTDYGYTF.

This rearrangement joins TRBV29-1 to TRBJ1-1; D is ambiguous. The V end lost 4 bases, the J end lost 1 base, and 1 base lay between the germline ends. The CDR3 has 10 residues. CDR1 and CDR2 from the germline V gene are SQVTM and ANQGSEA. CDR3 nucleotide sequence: TGCAGCGTTGCGAACACTGAAGCTTTCTTT. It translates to CSVANTEAFF.

The CDR3 DNA reads TGTGCCAGCAGCTTATCCGGAGCGTACACCGGGGAGCTGTTTTTT. Its protein product is CASSLSGAYTGELFF. The chain recombines TRBV7-9 with TRBJ2-2; D call uncertain. The CDR3 contains 15 residues. Trimming shortened V by 2 bases and J by 3 bases, and 10 bases separated the two germline ends. The germline gives CDR1 SEHNR, CDR2 FQNEAQ (reference sequence).

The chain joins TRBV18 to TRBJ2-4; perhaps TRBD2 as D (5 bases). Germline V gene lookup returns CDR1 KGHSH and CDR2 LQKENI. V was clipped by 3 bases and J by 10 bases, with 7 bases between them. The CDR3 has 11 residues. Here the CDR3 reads CASSPGGIQYF. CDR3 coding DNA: TGTGCCAGCTCACCTGGAGGTATTCAGTACTTC.

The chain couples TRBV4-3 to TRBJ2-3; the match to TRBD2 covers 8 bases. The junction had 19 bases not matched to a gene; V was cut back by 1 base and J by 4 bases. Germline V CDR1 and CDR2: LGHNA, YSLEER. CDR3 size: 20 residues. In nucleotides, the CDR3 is TGCGCCAGCAGCCAAGGTCGGGGGGGCCCGATCTCAGGCCGTGCAGATACGCAGTATTTT. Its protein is CASSQGRGGPISGRADTQYF.

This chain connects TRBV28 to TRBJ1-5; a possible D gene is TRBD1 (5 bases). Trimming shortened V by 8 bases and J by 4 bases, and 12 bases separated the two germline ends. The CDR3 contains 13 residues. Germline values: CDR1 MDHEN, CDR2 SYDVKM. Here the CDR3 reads CASEGLRNQPQHF. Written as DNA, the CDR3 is TGTGCCAGCGAGGGGTTACGGAATCAGCCCCAGCATTTT.

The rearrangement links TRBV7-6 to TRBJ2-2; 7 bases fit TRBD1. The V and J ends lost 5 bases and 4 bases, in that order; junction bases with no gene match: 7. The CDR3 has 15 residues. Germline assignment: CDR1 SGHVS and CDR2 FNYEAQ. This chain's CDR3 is CASSTRQGGTGELFF. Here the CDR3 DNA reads TGTGCCAGCAGCACCCGACAGGGTGGCACCGGGGAGCTGTTTTTT.

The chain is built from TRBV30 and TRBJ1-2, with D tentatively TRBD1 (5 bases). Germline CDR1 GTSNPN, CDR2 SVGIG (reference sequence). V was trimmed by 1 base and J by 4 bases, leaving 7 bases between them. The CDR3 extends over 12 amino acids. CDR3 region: CAWSATVYGYTF. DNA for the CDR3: TGTGCCTGGAGTGCGACAGTCTATGGCTACACCTTC.

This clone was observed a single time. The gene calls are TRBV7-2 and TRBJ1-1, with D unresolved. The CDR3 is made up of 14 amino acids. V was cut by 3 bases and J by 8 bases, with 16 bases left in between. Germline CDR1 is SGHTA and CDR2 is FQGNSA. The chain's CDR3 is CASSFSLVPLEAFF. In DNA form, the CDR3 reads TGTGCCAGCAGCTTCTCATTGGTACCCTTAGAAGCTTTCTTT.

In DNA, the CDR3 is TGTGCCAGCAGCTACCCAGGGGGTGAAGCCAAAAACATTCAGTACTTC. Amino acids: CASSYPGGEAKNIQYF. V gene TRBV7-9 combines with J gene TRBJ2-4, with TRBD1 matching 7 bases. The CDR3 has 16 residues. V lost 4 bases to trimming and J lost 0 bases; unmatched junction nucleotides: 6. Germline CDR1 SEHNR, CDR2 FQNEAQ (reference sequence).

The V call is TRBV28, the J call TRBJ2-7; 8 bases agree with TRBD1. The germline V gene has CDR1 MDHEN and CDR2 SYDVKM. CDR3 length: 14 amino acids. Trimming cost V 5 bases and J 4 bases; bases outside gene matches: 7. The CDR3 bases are TGTGCCAGCAGTCCTCGCAGGGGGCTTTACGAGCAGTACTTC. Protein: CASSPRRGLYEQYF. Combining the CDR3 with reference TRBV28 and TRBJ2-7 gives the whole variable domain DVKVTQSSRYLVKRTGEKVFLECVQDMDHENMFWYRQDPGLGLRLIYFSYDVKMKEKGDIPEGYSVSREKKERFSLILESASTNQTSMYLCASSPRRGLYEQYFGPGTRLTVT.

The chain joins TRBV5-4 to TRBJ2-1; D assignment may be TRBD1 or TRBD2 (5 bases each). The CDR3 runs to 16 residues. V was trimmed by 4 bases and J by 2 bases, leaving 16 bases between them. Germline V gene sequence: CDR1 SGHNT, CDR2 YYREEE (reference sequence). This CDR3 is CASSDAGTVAYNEQFF. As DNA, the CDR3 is TGTGCCAGCAGCGACGCCGGGACCGTAGCCTACAATGAGCAGTTCTTC.

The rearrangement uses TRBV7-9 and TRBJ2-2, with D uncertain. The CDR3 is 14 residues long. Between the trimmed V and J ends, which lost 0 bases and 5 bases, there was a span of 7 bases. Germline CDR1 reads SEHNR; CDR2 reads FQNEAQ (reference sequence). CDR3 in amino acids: CASSLASITGELFF. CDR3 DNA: TGTGCCAGCAGCTTAGCCAGTATTACCGGGGAGCTGTTTTTT. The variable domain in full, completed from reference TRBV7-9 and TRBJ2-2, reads DTGVSQNPRHKITKRGQNVTFRCDPISEHNRLYWYRQTLGQGPEFLTYFQNEAQLEKSRLLSDRFSAERPKGSFSTLEIQRTEQGDSAMYLCASSLASITGELFFGEGSRLTVL.

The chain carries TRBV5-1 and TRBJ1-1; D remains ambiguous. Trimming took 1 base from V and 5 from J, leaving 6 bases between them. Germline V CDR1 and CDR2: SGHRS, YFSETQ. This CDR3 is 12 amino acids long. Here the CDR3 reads CASSLSGTEAFF. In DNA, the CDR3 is TGCGCCAGCAGCTTGTCGGGTACTGAAGCTTTCTTT. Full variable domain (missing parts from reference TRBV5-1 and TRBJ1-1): KAGVTQTPRYLIKTRGQQVTLSCSPISGHRSVSWYQQTPGQGLQFLFEYFSETQRNKGNFPGRFSGRQFSNSRSEMNVSTLELGDSALYLCASSLSGTEAFFGQGTRLTVV.

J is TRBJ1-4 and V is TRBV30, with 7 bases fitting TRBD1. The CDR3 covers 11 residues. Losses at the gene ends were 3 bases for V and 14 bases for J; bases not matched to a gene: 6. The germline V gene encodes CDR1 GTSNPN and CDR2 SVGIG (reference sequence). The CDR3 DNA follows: TGTGCCTGGAGCTCCGGGACAGTCCTGTTTTTT. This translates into CAWSSGTVLFF.

CDR3 residues: CATSRGGYNQPQHF. DNA of the CDR3: TGTGCCACCAGCAGGGGTGGATACAATCAGCCCCAGCATTTT. The chain is built from TRBV15 and TRBJ1-5; the D is unclear. Germline-derived CDR1 and CDR2 are LNHNV and YYDKDF (reference sequence). This CDR3 region has 14 residues. Deletions cut 3 bases from V and 3 bases from J, with 9 bases between.